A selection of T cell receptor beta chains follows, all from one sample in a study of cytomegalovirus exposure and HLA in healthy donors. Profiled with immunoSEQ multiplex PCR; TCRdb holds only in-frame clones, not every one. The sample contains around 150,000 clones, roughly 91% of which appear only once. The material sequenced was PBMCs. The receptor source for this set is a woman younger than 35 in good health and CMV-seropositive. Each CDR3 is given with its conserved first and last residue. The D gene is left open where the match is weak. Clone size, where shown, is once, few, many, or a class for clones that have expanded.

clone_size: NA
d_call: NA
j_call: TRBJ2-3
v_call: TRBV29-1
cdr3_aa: CSVFGEWDTQYF
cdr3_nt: TGCAGCGTTTTCGGGGAATGGGATACGCAGTATTTT

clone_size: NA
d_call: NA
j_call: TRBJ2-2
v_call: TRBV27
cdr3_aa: CASRPMGSYGGLFF
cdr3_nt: TGTGCCAGCAGACCGATGGGATCATACGGAGGGCTGTTTTTT

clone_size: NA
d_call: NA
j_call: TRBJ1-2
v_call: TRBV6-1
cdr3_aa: CASSDIDRLGNYGYTF
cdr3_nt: TGTGCCAGCAGTGATATAGACCGACTCGGAAACTATGGCTACACCTTC

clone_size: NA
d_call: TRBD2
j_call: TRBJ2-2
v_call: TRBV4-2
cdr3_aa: CASGSGRNTGELFF
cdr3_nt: TGTGCCAGCGGTAGCGGGAGGAACACCGGGGAGCTGTTCTTT

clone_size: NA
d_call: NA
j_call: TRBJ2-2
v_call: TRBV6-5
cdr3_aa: CAVAVDGYTGELFF
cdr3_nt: TGTGCCGTCGCGGTCGACGGCTACACCGGGGAGCTGTTTTTT

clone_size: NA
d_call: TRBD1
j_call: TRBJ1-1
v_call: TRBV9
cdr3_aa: CASSVGTGNRNTEAFF
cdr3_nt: TGTGCCAGCAGCGTAGGGACAGGGAATAGAAACACTGAAGCTTTCTTT

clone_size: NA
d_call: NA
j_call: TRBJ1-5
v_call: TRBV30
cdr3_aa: CAWSPPRLNSNQPQHF
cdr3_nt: TGTGCCTGGAGTCCTCCCAGACTGAATAGCAATCAGCCCCAGCATTTT

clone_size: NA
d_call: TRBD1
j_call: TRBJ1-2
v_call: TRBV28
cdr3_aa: CASSLPTSGQGGYTF
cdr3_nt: TGTGCCAGCAGTTTACCGACTTCCGGACAGGGGGGCTACACCTTC

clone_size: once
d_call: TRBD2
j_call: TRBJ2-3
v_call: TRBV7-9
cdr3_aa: CASTPSGLFGTDTQYF
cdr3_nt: TGTGCCAGCACCCCTAGCGGGCTCTTCGGCACAGATACGCAGTATTTT

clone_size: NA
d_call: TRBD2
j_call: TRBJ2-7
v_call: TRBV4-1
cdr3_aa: CASSQGSSGGYEQYF
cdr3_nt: TGCGCCAGCAGCCAAGGTTCTAGCGGGGGCTACGAGCAGTACTTC

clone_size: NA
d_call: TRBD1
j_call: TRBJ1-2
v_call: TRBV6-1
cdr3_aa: CASSETGDGGYTF
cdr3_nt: TGTGCCAGCAGTGAAACAGGGGACGGCGGCTACACCTTC

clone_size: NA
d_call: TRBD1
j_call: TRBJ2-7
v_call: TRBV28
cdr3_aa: CASSPPGQLYEQYF
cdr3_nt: TGTGCCAGCAGTCCTCCGGGACAGCTGTACGAGCAGTACTTC

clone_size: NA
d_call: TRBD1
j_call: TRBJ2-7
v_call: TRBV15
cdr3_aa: CATSRDPTGTGFNEQYF
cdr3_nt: TGTGCCACCAGCAGAGATCCGACCGGGACAGGGTTTAACGAGCAGTACTTC

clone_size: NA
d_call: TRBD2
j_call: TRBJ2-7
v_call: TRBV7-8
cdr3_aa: CASSPGLAGTYEQYF
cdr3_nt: TGTGCCAGCAGCCCCGGACTAGCGGGGACCTACGAGCAGTACTTC

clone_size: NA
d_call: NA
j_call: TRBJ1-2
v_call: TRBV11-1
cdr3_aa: CASSLGQGNFYGYTF
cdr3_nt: TGTGCCAGCAGCTTAGGGCAGGGAAACTTCTATGGCTACACCTTC

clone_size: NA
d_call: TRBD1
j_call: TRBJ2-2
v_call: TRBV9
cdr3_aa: CASSDKGAPGELFF
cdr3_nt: TGTGCCAGCAGCGATAAGGGGGCTCCCGGGGAGCTGTTTTTT

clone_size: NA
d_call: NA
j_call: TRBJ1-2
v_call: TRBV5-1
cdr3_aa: CASSLDRYPNYGYTF
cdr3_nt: TGCGCCAGCAGCTTGGACAGATACCCTAACTATGGCTACACCTTC

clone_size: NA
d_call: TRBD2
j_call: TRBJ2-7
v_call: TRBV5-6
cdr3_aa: CASSLGLAASYEQYF
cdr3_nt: TGTGCCAGCAGCTTGGGACTAGCGGCCTCCTACGAGCAGTACTTC

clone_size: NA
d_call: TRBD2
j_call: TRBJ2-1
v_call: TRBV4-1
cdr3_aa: CASSQDSPRLAGAPYNEQFF
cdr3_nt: TGCGCCAGCAGCCAAGATTCGCCGAGGTTAGCGGGAGCCCCCTACAATGAGCAGTTCTTC

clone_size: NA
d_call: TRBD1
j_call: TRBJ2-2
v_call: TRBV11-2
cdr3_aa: CASIAAGGIAGELFF
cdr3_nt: TGTGCCTCCATTGCGGCAGGGGGTATTGCGGGGGAGCTGTTTTTT

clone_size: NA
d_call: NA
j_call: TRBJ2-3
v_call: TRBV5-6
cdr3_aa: CASSLAGGETDTQYF
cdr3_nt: TGTGCCAGCAGCTTGGCCGGGGGAGAAACAGATACGCAGTATTTT

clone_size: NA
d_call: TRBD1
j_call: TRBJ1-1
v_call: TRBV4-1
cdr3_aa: CASSQDGDGTARGLNTEAFF
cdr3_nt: TGCGCCAGCAGCCAAGATGGTGATGGGACAGCTCGGGGGTTGAACACTGAAGCTTTCTTT

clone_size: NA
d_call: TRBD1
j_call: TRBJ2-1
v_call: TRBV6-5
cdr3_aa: CASSSDRGYSYNEQFF
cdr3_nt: TGTGCCAGCAGTTCGGACAGGGGGTATTCCTACAATGAGCAGTTCTTC

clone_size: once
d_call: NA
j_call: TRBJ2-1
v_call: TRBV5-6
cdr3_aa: CASSLGPGVRYNEQFF
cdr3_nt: TGTGCCAGCAGCTTGGGGCCGGGGGTTCGGTACAATGAGCAGTTCTTC

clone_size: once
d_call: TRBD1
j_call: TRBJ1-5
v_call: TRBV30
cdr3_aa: CAWSGTGSQPQHF
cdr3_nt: TGTGCCTGGAGTGGGACAGGGAGTCAGCCCCAGCATTTT

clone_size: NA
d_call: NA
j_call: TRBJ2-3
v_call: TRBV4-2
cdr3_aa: CASSGSYTDTQYF
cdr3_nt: TGTGCCAGCAGCGGTAGTTACACAGATACGCAGTATTTT

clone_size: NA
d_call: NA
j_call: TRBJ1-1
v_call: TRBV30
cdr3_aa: CAWSVRTAEAFF
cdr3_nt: TGTGCCTGGAGTGTACGGACAGCTGAAGCTTTCTTT

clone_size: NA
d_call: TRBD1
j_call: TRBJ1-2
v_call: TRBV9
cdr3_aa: CASSVHIIQGNNYGYTF
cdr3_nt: TGTGCCAGCAGCGTACATATTATACAGGGGAATAACTATGGCTACACCTTC

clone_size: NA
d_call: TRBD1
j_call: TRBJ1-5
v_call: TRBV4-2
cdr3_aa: CASSQTGTGDNQPQHF
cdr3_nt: TGTGCCAGCAGCCAGACTGGGACAGGGGATAATCAGCCCCAGCATTTT

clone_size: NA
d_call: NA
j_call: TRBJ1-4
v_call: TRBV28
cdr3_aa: CASTALENLKLFF
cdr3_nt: TGTGCCAGTACTGCTCTAGAGAATTTAAAACTGTTTTTT

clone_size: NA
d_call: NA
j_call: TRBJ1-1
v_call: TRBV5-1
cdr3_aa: CASSLLIGNTEAFF
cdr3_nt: TGCGCCAGCAGCTTGCTTATCGGGAACACTGAAGCTTTCTTT

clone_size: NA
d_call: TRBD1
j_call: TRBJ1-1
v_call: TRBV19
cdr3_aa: CASTEGTGGAWNTEAFF
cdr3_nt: TGTGCCAGTACCGAGGGGACAGGGGGTGCTTGGAACACTGAAGCTTTCTTT

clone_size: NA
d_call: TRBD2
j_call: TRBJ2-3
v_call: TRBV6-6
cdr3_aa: CASRSSGITDTQYF
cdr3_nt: TGTGCCAGCAGGTCTAGCGGGATCACAGATACGCAGTATTTT

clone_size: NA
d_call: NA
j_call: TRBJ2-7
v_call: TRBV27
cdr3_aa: CARWAGDYYEQYF
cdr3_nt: TGTGCCAGATGGGCAGGCGATTACTACGAGCAGTACTTC

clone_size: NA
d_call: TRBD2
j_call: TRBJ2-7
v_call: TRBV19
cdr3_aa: CASTPGREVTYEQYF
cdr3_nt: TGTGCCAGTACTCCTGGGCGGGAGGTTACCTACGAGCAGTACTTC

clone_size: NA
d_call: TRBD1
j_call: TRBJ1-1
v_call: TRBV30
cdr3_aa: CACKDRGSAFF
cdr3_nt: TGTGCCTGTAAGGACAGGGGATCAGCTTTCTTT

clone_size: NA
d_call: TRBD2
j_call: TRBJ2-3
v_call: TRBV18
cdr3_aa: CASSPPLAGYSDTQYF
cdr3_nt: TGTGCCAGCTCACCACCACTAGCGGGATATTCGGATACGCAGTATTTT

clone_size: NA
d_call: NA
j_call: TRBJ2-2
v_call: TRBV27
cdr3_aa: CASSPPAGELFF
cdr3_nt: TGTGCCAGCAGTCCCCCCGCCGGGGAGCTGTTTTTT

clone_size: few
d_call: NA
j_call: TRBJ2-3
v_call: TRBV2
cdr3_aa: CASSVNRGTDTQYF
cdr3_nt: TGTGCCAGCAGCGTCAATCGGGGCACAGATACGCAGTATTTT

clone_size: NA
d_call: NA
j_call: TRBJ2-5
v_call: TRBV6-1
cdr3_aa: CASSETGWGETQYF
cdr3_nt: TGTGCCAGCAGTGAAACAGGGTGGGGGGAGACCCAGTACTTC